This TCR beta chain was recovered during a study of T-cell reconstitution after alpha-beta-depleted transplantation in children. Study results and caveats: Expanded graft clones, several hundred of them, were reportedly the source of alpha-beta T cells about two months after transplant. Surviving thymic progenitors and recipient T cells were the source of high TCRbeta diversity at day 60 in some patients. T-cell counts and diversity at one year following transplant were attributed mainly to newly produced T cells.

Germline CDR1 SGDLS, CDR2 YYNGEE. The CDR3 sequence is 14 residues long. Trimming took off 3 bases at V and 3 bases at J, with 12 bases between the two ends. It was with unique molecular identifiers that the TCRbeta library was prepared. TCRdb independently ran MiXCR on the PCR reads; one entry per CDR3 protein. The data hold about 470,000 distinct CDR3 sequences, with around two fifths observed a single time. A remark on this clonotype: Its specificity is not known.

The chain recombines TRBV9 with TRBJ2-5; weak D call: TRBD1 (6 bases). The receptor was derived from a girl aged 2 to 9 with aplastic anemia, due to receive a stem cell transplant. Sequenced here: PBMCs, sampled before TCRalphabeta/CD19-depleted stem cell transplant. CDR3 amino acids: CASSAPTGKETQYF. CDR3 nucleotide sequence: TGTGCCAGCAGCGCCCCTACAGGGAAAGAGACCCAGTACTTC.